This T cell receptor beta chain was identified in a study of shared clonotypes between healthy human individuals. Turning to this clone: Its cognate antigen is unknown.

TCRdb's table, derived via immunoSEQ multiplex PCR, lists solely in-frame clones and lacks some. The profile shows 450,000 to 650,000 clones, roughly four fifths of them singletons. When samples were unsorted, around 90 million PBMCs were used for genomic DNA. This CDR3 is 14 amino acids long. The V end was cut by 1 base, the J end by 2 bases, with 8 bases between. Germline assignment: CDR1 MGHRA and CDR2 YSYEKL. The study, taken as a whole, reports: Genetic and exposure-history diversity was limited by the few donors.

Sequencing was performed on PBMCs. The V and J genes are TRBV4-1 and TRBJ2-5; D not resolved. This clonotype was obtained from a woman aged 40 to 50 in good health. Some clones in this sample may be carry-over from other donors' samples. This chain's CDR3 is CASSQGGEQETQYF. CDR3 nucleotide sequence: TGCGCCAGCAGCCAAGGAGGAGAACAAGAGACCCAGTACTTC.